Listed below are T cell receptor beta chains from one sample, sequenced in a study of CD8 T cells in Susac syndrome. TCRdb analysed the immunoSEQ multiplex PCR reads with MiXCR anew, one entry per CDR3 protein. The repertoire consists of some 180,000 distinct CDR3 sequences, with just under 95% occurring once and the leading ten covering around 0.095%. Sequencing was done on a sample of CD4+ T cells from PBMCs. The receptors stem from a human donor with Susac syndrome. Both conserved end residues are part of each CDR3. D genes are given only for firm matches. Not every row has a clone size; where given, it reads once, few, many or a size class.

CDR3 DNA | CDR3 protein | D gene | V gene | clone size | J gene
TGTGCCAGCAGCAAGGGGATATCGGGCAATGAGCAGTTCTTC | CASSKGISGNEQFF | . | TRBV28 | . | TRBJ2-1
TGTGCCAGTAGTATAAATGGCCAGGGGGGGAATCAGCCCCAGCATTTT | CASSINGQGGNQPQHF | TRBD1 | TRBV19 | . | TRBJ1-5
TGTGCCAGCAGTGAATACAGGGATCATTCACCCCTCCACTTT | CASSEYRDHSPLHF | . | TRBV25-1 | . | TRBJ1-6
TGTGCCAGTAGTATAGGGGTGGGACCTCTGGCTGAGCAGTTCTTC | CASSIGVGPLAEQFF | . | TRBV19 | . | TRBJ2-1
TGTGCCAGCAGCCAAATGCGGGCCGTCACCTACGAGCAGTACTTC | CASSQMRAVTYEQYF | . | TRBV3-1 | . | TRBJ2-7
TGTGCCAGCAGCCAGTTAGCGGGAGGGCCCACAGATACGCAGTATTTT | CASSQLAGGPTDTQYF | TRBD2 | TRBV7-2 | . | TRBJ2-3
TGTGCCAGCAGCTTCGCCTCTGGGGCCAACGTCCTGACTTTC | CASSFASGANVLTF | . | TRBV13 | . | TRBJ2-6
TGCAGTGCTATACCGGGACAAGGGGGCTACGAGCAGTACTTC | CSAIPGQGGYEQYF | . | TRBV20-1 | . | TRBJ2-7
TGTGCCAGTAGTATAGTAGGCAGGGCCTCCTACAATGAGCAGTTCTTC | CASSIVGRASYNEQFF | . | TRBV19 | . | TRBJ2-1
TGCAGCGTTGAAGTGTTGGGGGCTTTAACTGATACGCAGTATTTT | CSVEVLGALTDTQYF | . | TRBV29-1 | . | TRBJ2-3
TGTGCCAGCACCGCCCTGGCGGGGGGCACCGGGGAGCTGTTTTTT | CASTALAGGTGELFF | TRBD2 | TRBV7-2 | once | TRBJ2-2
TGCAGTGCTAGAGATGTCGGGGGGCGTCCCAAAAACATTCAGTACTTC | CSARDVGGRPKNIQYF | . | TRBV20-1 | . | TRBJ2-4
TGTGCCAGTAGTGGCGGGGACAGGGTTCTAGCTCTTCAGTTCTTC | CASSGGDRVLALQFF | TRBD1 | TRBV19 | . | TRBJ2-1
TGCAGCGTTGAACTCGGAGGGGGCTCCTACGAGCAGTACTTC | CSVELGGGSYEQYF | . | TRBV29-1 | . | TRBJ2-7
TGTGCCAGCAGCTACCGGGGCCTCACCGGGGAGCTGTTTTTT | CASSYRGLTGELFF | . | TRBV5-4 | . | TRBJ2-2
TGTGCCAGCAGCTTCCCGGGGAGGGCGGGCAACTATGGCTACACCTTC | CASSFPGRAGNYGYTF | . | TRBV7-3 | . | TRBJ1-2
TGCAGTGCTTTGCGGGGTCTCAGCTACGAGCAGTACTTC | CSALRGLSYEQYF | . | TRBV20-1 | . | TRBJ2-7
TGTGCCAGCAGTGGATCGACAGGGTCCCATGAGCAGTTCTTC | CASSGSTGSHEQFF | TRBD1 | TRBV25-1 | . | TRBJ2-1
TGTGCCAGCTCACCGAACCCAGCGAGCGGGGGGCTTTTC | CASSPNPASGGLF | TRBD2 | TRBV18 | . | TRBJ2-1
TGCAGTGCTAGAGAATCGTACTCTGGAAACACCATATATTTT | CSARESYSGNTIYF | . | TRBV20-1 | . | TRBJ1-3